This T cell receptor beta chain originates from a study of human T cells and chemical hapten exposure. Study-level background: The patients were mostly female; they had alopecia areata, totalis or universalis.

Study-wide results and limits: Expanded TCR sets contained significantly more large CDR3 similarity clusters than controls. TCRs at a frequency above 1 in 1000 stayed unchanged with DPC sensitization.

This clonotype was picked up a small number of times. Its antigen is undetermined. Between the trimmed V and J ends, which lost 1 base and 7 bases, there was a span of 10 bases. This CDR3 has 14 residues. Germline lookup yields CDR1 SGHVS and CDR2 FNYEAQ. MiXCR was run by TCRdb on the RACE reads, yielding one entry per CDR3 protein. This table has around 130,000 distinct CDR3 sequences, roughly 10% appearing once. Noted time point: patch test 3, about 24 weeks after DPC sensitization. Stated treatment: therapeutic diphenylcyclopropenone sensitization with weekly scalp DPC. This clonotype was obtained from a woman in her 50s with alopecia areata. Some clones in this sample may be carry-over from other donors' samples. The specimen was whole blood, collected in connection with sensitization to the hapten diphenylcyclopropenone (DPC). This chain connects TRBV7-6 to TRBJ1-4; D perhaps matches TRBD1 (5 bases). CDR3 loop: CASSLVGAREKLFF. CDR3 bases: TGTGCCAGCAGCTTAGTTGGGGCGCGTGAAAAACTGTTTTTT.